This T cell receptor beta chain derives from a study of shared clonotypes between healthy human individuals. Turning to this clone: This sequence may be a read error, since a much larger clone differs from it by one base. The identical CDR3 is also encoded by other nucleotide sequences in the sample.

TCRdb keeps only in-frame clones here, not all; method: immunoSEQ multiplex PCR. The sample has about 1 million clones; around 74% are singletons. This CDR3 contains 16 residues. The germline V gene has CDR1 MGHRA and CDR2 YSYEKL. V lost 1 base and J 2 bases, leaving 14 bases between the germline ends. This chain connects TRBV4-1 to TRBJ1-2, with D tentatively TRBD1 (5 bases). This TCR came from a man aged 18 to 30 in good health. Specimen: memory CD4+ T cells sorted from blood. Described subset: CD45RA-negative fraction. CDR3 sequence reads: CASSQAATDTNYGYTF. The CDR3 DNA follows: TGCGCCAGCAGCCAAGCGGCGACAGACACCAACTATGGCTACACCTTC.